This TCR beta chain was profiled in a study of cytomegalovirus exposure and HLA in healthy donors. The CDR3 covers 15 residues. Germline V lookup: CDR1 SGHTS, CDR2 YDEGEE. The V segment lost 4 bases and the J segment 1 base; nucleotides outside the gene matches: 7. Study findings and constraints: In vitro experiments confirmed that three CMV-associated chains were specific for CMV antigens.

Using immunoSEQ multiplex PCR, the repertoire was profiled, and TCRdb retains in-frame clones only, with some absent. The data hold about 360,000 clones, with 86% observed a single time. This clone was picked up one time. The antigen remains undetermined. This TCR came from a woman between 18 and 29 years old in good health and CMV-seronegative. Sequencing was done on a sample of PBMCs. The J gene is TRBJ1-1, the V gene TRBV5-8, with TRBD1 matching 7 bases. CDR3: CASSENRGRNTEAFF. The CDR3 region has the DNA TGTGCCAGCAGCGAAAACAGGGGAAGGAACACTGAAGCTTTCTTT.